A selection of T cell receptor beta chains follows, all from one sample in a study of blood T cell repertoires in COVID-19. Sequenced by immunoSEQ multiplex PCR; TCRdb stores in-frame clones only, minus some. The data show more than 65,000 clones, roughly 87% seen once. The sample comprised peripheral blood. These receptors were obtained from a man aged 45-65 years with acute or convalescent COVID-19. The CDR3 runs from the conserved cysteine through the conserved F or W. The D gene is left open where the match is weak. Clone size is given for some rows only: seen once, a few or many times, or a class if the clone is expanded.

V	D	size	J	DNA	CDR3
TRBV7-8	-	-	TRBJ2-2	TGTGTCAAAAGAGATCCCGATAACACCGGGGAGCTGTTTTTT	CVKRDPDNTGELFF
TRBV6-5	-	-	TRBJ2-1	TGTGCCAGCAGTTTCCGACAGGGAGGTGAGCAGTTCTTC	CASSFRQGGEQFF
TRBV6-5	-	once	TRBJ1-6	TGTGCCAGCAGTTCACCCTCAGGGGAGCGTTCACCCCTCCACTTT	CASSSPSGERSPLHF
TRBV19	TRBD1	-	TRBJ1-4	TGTGCCAGTAGTATGATCGGGACAGGGGATGAAAAACTGTTTTTT	CASSMIGTGDEKLFF
TRBV24-1	-	once	TRBJ2-3	TGTGCCACCAGTGCGCCGGGACTTGCATCGAATACGCAGTATTTT	CATSAPGLASNTQYF
TRBV11-2	-	-	TRBJ1-1	TGTGCCAGCAGCGAGCGACCAGCACCGAACACTGAAGCTTTCTTT	CASSERPAPNTEAFF
TRBV15	-	-	TRBJ1-1	TGTGCCACCAGCGGACAGACGAACACTGAAGCTTTCTTT	CATSGQTNTEAFF
TRBV18	-	-	TRBJ1-6	TGTGCCAGCTCCTCGACCGGGGACTCCTATAATTCACCCCTCCACTTT	CASSSTGDSYNSPLHF
TRBV6-6	TRBD1	-	TRBJ2-3	TGTGCCAGCAGTTACGACAGGGGGACAGATACGCAGTATTTT	CASSYDRGTDTQYF
TRBV21-1	-	-	TRBJ1-5	TGTGCCAGCAGCAAAGGGAGGGGCGCATTTCAGCCCCAGCATTTT	CASSKGRGAFQPQHF
TRBV6-2/TRBV6-3	-	-	TRBJ1-1	TGTGCCAGCAGTTACTCAAGGGGGGGTACGAACACTGAAGCTTTCTTT	CASSYSRGGTNTEAFF
TRBV7-9	-	-	TRBJ1-1	TGTGCCAGCAGCCTCGCGTACGCTTTCTTT	CASSLAYAFF
TRBV19	-	-	TRBJ1-2	TGTGCCAGTAGTATCGAAGGGGCTCTTACTAACTATGGCTACACCTTC	CASSIEGALTNYGYTF
TRBV5-1	TRBD2	-	TRBJ2-3	TGCGCCAGCAGCTTGGCCCTAGCGGGGGCAGATACGCAGTATTTT	CASSLALAGADTQYF
TRBV6-5	-	-	TRBJ1-1	TGTGCCAGCAGCAGGGTGTTCGACACTGAAGCTTTCTTT	CASSRVFDTEAFF
TRBV5-1	-	-	TRBJ2-3	TGCGCCAGCAGCTTGGCCGGGGTGTACTCAGATACGCAGTATTTT	CASSLAGVYSDTQYF
TRBV29-1	-	-	TRBJ1-5	TGCAGCGCTGTACAGGGAACCGGCAATCAGCCCCAGCATTTT	CSAVQGTGNQPQHF
TRBV6-5	-	-	TRBJ2-3	TGTGCCAGCAGTTACTCGGACAGTATTGATACGCAGTATTTT	CASSYSDSIDTQYF
TRBV9	TRBD1	-	TRBJ1-3	TGTGCCAGCAGCGTGAGACAGGGGGCTGGAAACACCATATATTTT	CASSVRQGAGNTIYF
TRBV4-1	TRBD2	-	TRBJ2-5	TGCGCCAGCAGCCAGATTCCGGGACTATTCCAAGAGACCCAGTACTTC	CASSQIPGLFQETQYF
TRBV20-1	-	-	TRBJ2-1	TGCAGTGCCCCCCACATCAATGAGCAGTTCTTC	CSAPHINEQFF
TRBV6-1	-	-	TRBJ1-1	TGTGCCAGCCGATCCGCGACAGCCGCAAACACTGAAGCTTTCTTT	CASRSATAANTEAFF
TRBV27	TRBD1	-	TRBJ1-1	TGTGCCAGCAGTTCCGGACAGGGTAAAGGGAAAGCTTTCTTT	CASSSGQGKGKAFF
TRBV28	-	-	TRBJ1-5	TGTGCCAGCTGGCGGGGTAGAAATCAGCCCCAGCATTTT	CASWRGRNQPQHF
TRBV3-1/TRBV3-2	-	-	TRBJ1-1	TGTGCCAGCAGCCAGGGACACGCGGGCACTGAAGCTTTCTTT	CASSQGHAGTEAFF
TRBV11-2	-	-	TRBJ2-5	TGTGCCAGCAGCCCCTATGTGGGGGGTGAGACCCAGTACTTC	CASSPYVGGETQYF
TRBV11-3	-	-	TRBJ1-3	TGTGCCAGCAGCTCTGACAGCGAACACTCTGGAAACACCATATATTTT	CASSSDSEHSGNTIYF
TRBV7-9	-	-	TRBJ2-1	TGTGCCAGCAGCTTAGATTCTTACCGGTACAATGAGCAGTTCTTC	CASSLDSYRYNEQFF